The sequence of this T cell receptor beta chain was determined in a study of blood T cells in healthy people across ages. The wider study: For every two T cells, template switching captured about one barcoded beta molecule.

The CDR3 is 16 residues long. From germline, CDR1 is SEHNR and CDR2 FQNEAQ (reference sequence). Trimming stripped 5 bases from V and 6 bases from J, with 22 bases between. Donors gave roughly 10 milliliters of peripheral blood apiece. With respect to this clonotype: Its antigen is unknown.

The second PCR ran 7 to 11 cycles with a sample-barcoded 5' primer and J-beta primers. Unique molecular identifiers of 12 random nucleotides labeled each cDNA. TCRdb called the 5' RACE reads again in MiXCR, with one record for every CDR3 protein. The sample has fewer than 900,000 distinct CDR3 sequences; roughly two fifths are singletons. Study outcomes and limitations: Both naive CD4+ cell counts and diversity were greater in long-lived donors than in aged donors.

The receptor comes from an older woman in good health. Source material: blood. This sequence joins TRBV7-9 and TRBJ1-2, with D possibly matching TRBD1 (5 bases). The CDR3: CASSHTAREVTHGYTF. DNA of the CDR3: TGTGCCAGCAGCCATACGGCCAGGGAGGTGACTCATGGCTACACCTTC.